This passage covers 27 T cell receptor beta chains from one sample sequenced in a study of blood T cell repertoires in COVID-19. Libraries were prepared by immunoSEQ multiplex PCR; TCRdb keeps only in-frame clonotypes and omits some of them. This sample has tens of thousands of clones, with 85% to 90% found just once. The sequencing input was peripheral blood. The receptors derive from a man aged 45-60 years with active COVID-19.

In its sample, this clone was seen once. The rearrangement joins TRBV28 to TRBJ1-2; tentative D call: TRBD1 (6 bases). This CDR3 has 18 amino acids. Trimming took 5 bases from V and 1 from J, leaving 23 bases between them. Germline V gene data show CDR1 as MDHEN and CDR2 as SYDVKM. CDR3 region: CASSATQGLKGFNYGYTF. Here the CDR3 DNA reads TGTGCCAGCAGTGCGACTCAGGGGCTGAAGGGGTTTAACTATGGCTACACCTTC.

The V and J genes are TRBV30 and TRBJ2-2; tentative D call: TRBD2 (6 bases). With 2 bases removed from V and 3 bases from J, the gap between germline ends came to 10 bases. The CDR3 has 14 residues. The germline V gene encodes CDR1 GTSNPN and CDR2 SVGIG (reference sequence). CDR3 sequence: CAWSSGLHTGELFF. CDR3 DNA sequence: TGTGCCTGGAGTTCGGGACTTCACACCGGGGAGCTGTTTTTT.

The chain combines TRBV2 with TRBJ2-1, with D possibly TRBD1 on 6 matching bases. The CDR3 sequence is 16 residues long. Per germline, CDR1 SNHLY and CDR2 FYNNEI. Trimming shortened V by 9 bases and J by 4 bases, and 22 bases separated the two germline ends. The CDR3 DNA is TGTGCCAGTCTCCGGACAGCAAGCGGTTATTACAATGAGCAGTTCTTC. Amino acid sequence: CASLRTASGYYNEQFF.

The chain links TRBV4-3 to TRBJ2-2; 8 nucleotides agree with TRBD2. The CDR3 is 16 amino acids. The ends lost 1 base at V and 7 bases at J; junction bases unmatched: 8. Germline CDR1 is LGHNA and CDR2 is YSLEER. CDR3 sequence (DNA): TGCGCCAGCAGCCAAGCCGCGCGGGAGGAAATCGGGGAGCTGTTTTTT. Translating gives CASSQAAREEIGELFF.

The rearrangement joins TRBV20-1 to TRBJ2-7, with D perhaps TRBD1 (5 bases). CDR1 is DFQATT, CDR2 SNEGSKA, per germline (reference sequence). Trimming cost V 5 bases and J 4 bases, with 9 bases left between them. This CDR3 contains 11 residues. CDR3 nucleotides: TGCAGTGCTTCAGACAGTTACGAGCAGTACTTC. This encodes CSASDSYEQYF.

The chain has TRBV7-2 and TRBJ1-1, with a tentative D call TRBD1 (5 bases). Trimming pared 8 bases from V and 0 bases from J, leaving 13 bases between. Germline V gene lookup returns CDR1 SGHTA and CDR2 FQGNSA. This CDR3 has 14 amino acids. In nucleotides, the CDR3 is TGTGCCAGCGTCACAGGCACGTTGAACACTGAAGCTTTCTTT. Its translation: CASVTGTLNTEAFF.

This clone was detected only once. The chain couples TRBV19 to TRBJ2-7; D perhaps matches TRBD2 (6 bases). V was trimmed by 3 bases and J by 3 bases, leaving 12 bases between them. The CDR3 runs to 14 residues. CDR1 and CDR2 (germline): LNHDA, SQIVND (reference sequence). The CDR3 region is CASSIDGSGYEQYF. The CDR3 bases are TGTGCCAGTAGTATCGACGGGAGCGGCTACGAGCAGTACTTC.

In its sample, this clone was seen a few times. The chain joins TRBV10-3 to TRBJ1-6; weak D call: TRBD1 (6 bases). This CDR3 spans 12 amino acids. Germline V lookup: CDR1 ENHRY, CDR2 SYGVKD. V gave up 6 bases and J gave up 9 bases, with 9 bases separating them. The CDR3 nucleotides are TGTGCCATCAGCTCCAGGGGTTCACCCCTCCACTTT. Translating it yields CAISSRGSPLHF.

This clone was seen more than once but under ten times. The V call is TRBV28, the J call TRBJ1-6; D ambiguous. The V and J ends lost 5 bases and 5 bases respectively, with 10 bases between them. Germline V gene data show CDR1 as MDHEN and CDR2 as SYDVKM. CDR3 length: 14 residues. CDR3 residues: CASSPPPDNSPLHF. CDR3 DNA sequence: TGTGCCAGCAGTCCCCCCCCTGATAATTCACCCCTCCACTTT.

The rearrangement links TRBV2 to TRBJ2-1; D is possibly TRBD1 (6 bases). The V gene lost 6 bases and the J gene lost 8 bases, with 17 bases spanning the gap. The CDR3 covers 14 residues. Per germline, CDR1 SNHLY and CDR2 FYNNEI. CDR3 region: CASRANQQGDEQFF. The CDR3 coding sequence is TGTGCCAGCAGGGCGAATCAACAGGGCGATGAGCAGTTCTTC.

This clone showed up just a few times. V usage is TRBV6-5 and J usage is TRBJ2-1, with D perhaps TRBD2 (6 bases). The CDR3 consists of 13 residues. The germline V gene encodes CDR1 MNHEY and CDR2 SVGAGI. The V end was cut by 2 bases, the J end by 8 bases, with 10 bases between. The CDR3 is CASSYVREDEQFF. In DNA, the CDR3 is TGTGCCAGCAGTTACGTCAGGGAGGATGAGCAGTTCTTC.

The chain combines TRBV5-1 with TRBJ2-3; D might be TRBD2 (6 bases). Germline V gene lookup returns CDR1 SGHRS and CDR2 YFSETQ. The CDR3 is made up of 11 amino acids. V lost 0 bases and J 10 bases, leaving 6 bases between the germline ends. The CDR3 region is CASSLGLAQYF. In nucleotides, the CDR3 is TGCGCCAGCAGCTTGGGACTAGCGCAGTATTTT.

The chain has TRBV18 and TRBJ2-1; a weak D match, TRBD2 (5 bases). The CDR3 contains 15 residues. Germline V CDR1 and CDR2: KGHSH, LQKENI. The V and J ends lost 1 base and 7 bases respectively, with 14 bases between them. The CDR3 sequence is CASSPLGSPGNEQFF. CDR3 nucleotides: TGTGCCAGCTCACCACTAGGTTCACCGGGGAATGAGCAGTTCTTC.

The rearrangement links TRBV7-6 to TRBJ1-5; 8 bases line up with TRBD1. This CDR3 comprises 16 residues. V shed 3 bases and J 4 bases; nucleotides not matched to a gene: 8. Germline V gene lookup returns CDR1 SGHVS and CDR2 FNYEAQ. The CDR3 sequence is CASSLGNDRGNQPQHF. In DNA form, the CDR3 reads TGTGCCAGCAGCTTGGGAAACGACAGGGGTAATCAGCCCCAGCATTTT.

V and J are TRBV5-5 and TRBJ2-5, with TRBD1 as a possible D gene (6 bases). CDR1 and CDR2 from the germline V gene are SGHKS and YYEKEE (reference sequence). CDR3 size: 14 residues. V lost 4 bases and J lost 3, with 13 bases in between. CDR3 in DNA: TGTGCCAGCAGCATCTACAGGGACGAAGAGACCCAGTACTTC. Translation gives CASSIYRDEETQYF.

The chain couples TRBV5-1 to TRBJ2-7; 9 nucleotides agree with TRBD2. Losses at the gene ends were 0 bases for V and 3 bases for J; bases not matched to a gene: 4. CDR3 length equals 15 residues. In germline, CDR1 is SGHRS, CDR2 YFSETQ. CDR3 DNA sequence: TGCGCCAGCAGCTTGGGCGGGGGGGCCGGCTACGAGCAGTACTTC. It yields the protein CASSLGGGAGYEQYF. Using reference TRBV5-1 and TRBJ2-7 for the parts outside the CDR3, the full variable domain is KAGVTQTPRYLIKTRGQQVTLSCSPISGHRSVSWYQQTPGQGLQFLFEYFSETQRNKGNFPGRFSGRQFSNSRSEMNVSTLELGDSALYLCASSLGGGAGYEQYFGPGTRLTVT.

The chain couples TRBV18 to TRBJ2-7; TRBD1 matches 12 bases. In germline, CDR1 is KGHSH, CDR2 LQKENI. Trimming cost V 3 bases and J 6 bases; bases outside gene matches: 9. This CDR3 has 16 amino acids. In nucleotides, the CDR3 is TGTGCCAGCTCACCGCTCGGGACAGGGGGCGAGGTCGAGCAGTACTTC. Its protein is CASSPLGTGGEVEQYF.

This clone appeared once. This CDR3 reads CASSLVGQADEKLFF. In DNA, the CDR3 is TGTGCCAGCAGCTTGGTGGGGCAGGCGGATGAAAAACTGTTTTTT. The V gene is TRBV5-4, the J gene TRBJ1-4; possibly TRBD1 for D (5 bases). V gave up 0 bases and J gave up 6 bases, with 12 bases separating them. The CDR3 loop spans 15 amino acids. The germline V gene encodes CDR1 SGHNT and CDR2 YYREEE (reference sequence). The full variable domain, completed using reference TRBV5-4 and TRBJ1-4, is ETGVTQSPTHLIKTRGQQVTLRCSSQSGHNTVSWYQQALGQGPQFIFQYYREEENGRGNFPPRFSGLQFPNYSSELNVNALELDDSALYLCASSLVGQADEKLFFGSGTQLSVL.

V usage is TRBV7-3 and J usage is TRBJ2-1, with 7 bases identical to TRBD2. The V segment lost 1 base and the J segment 2 bases; nucleotides outside the gene matches: 5. This CDR3 region has 16 residues. Germline V gives CDR1 SGHTA, CDR2 FQGTGA. The CDR3 nucleotides are TGTGCCAGCAGCTTAAAAAGGGAGGGGACCTACAATGAGCAGTTCTTC. Its protein product is CASSLKREGTYNEQFF.

J is TRBJ1-3 and V is TRBV7-2; 12 positions agree with TRBD1. The V and J ends lost 2 bases and 0 bases, in that order; junction bases with no gene match: 5. The CDR3 sequence is 18 residues long. The germline CDR1 and CDR2 sequences are SGHTA and FQGNSA. The CDR3 reads CASSLRGQGASSGNTIYF. The CDR3 coding sequence is TGTGCCAGCAGCTTACGGGGACAGGGGGCCAGCTCTGGAAACACCATATATTTT.

The chain couples TRBV18 to TRBJ1-2; maybe TRBD1 (6 bases). V gave up 5 bases and J gave up 8 bases, with 21 bases separating them. CDR1 KGHSH and CDR2 LQKENI come from the germline V gene. The CDR3 spans 15 residues. This CDR3 reads CASSDQGSVSWGYTF. The CDR3 nucleotides read TGTGCCAGCTCAGACCAGGGGTCTGTTTCATGGGGCTACACCTTC.

The J gene is TRBJ2-2, the V gene TRBV28, with 7 nucleotides matching TRBD1. The CDR3 runs to 15 residues. The V segment lost 2 bases and the J segment 8 bases; nucleotides outside the gene matches: 8. Germline CDR1 is MDHEN and CDR2 is SYDVKM. CDR3 sequence (DNA): TGTGCCAGCAGTTTAGCAGGGGGATTCGTTGGGGAGCTGTTTTTT. This gives the protein CASSLAGGFVGELFF.

The chain uses TRBV7-9 and TRBJ1-2; D not certain. V shed 6 bases and J shed 1 base, with 9 bases lying between them. There are 13 residues in the CDR3. The germline gives CDR1 SEHNR, CDR2 FQNEAQ (reference sequence). Here the CDR3 DNA reads TGTGCCAGCAGGCCAGAAGATAACTATGGCTACACCTTC. Encoded protein: CASRPEDNYGYTF.

This clone was seen ten or more times. The chain employs TRBV9 and TRBJ1-2, with 9 bases identical to TRBD1. The junction had 6 bases not matched to a gene; V was cut back by 5 bases and J by 7 bases. Germline V CDR1 and CDR2: SGDLS, YYNGEE. This CDR3 spans 13 amino acids. CDR3 bases: TGTGCCAGCAGTGAGGGACAGGGATTTGGCTACACCTTC. Its protein is CASSEGQGFGYTF. The variable domain in full, with the rest retrieved from reference TRBV9 and TRBJ1-2, is DSGVTQTPKHLITATGQRVTLRCSPRSGDLSVYWYQQSLDQGLQFLIQYYNGEERAKGNILERFSAQQFPDLHSELNLSSLELGDSALYFCASSEGQGFGYTFGSGTRLTVV.

The V call is TRBV19, the J call TRBJ2-7; 9 bases fit TRBD2. Germline V CDR1 and CDR2: LNHDA, SQIVND (reference sequence). CDR3 size: 14 residues. After removal of 5 bases from V and 1 base from J, the junction contained 3 bases not matched to a gene. The CDR3, as DNA: TGTGCCAGTAGTGTGACTAGCGGATCCTACGAGCAGTACTTC. This sequence encodes CASSVTSGSYEQYF.

V is TRBV5-1 and J is TRBJ2-2; 9 bases agree with TRBD1. Trimming removed 4 bases from V and 4 bases from J; junction bases left unmatched: 8. The CDR3 consists of 16 residues. Germline V gene lookup returns CDR1 SGHRS and CDR2 YFSETQ. The DNA for the CDR3 is TGCGCCAGCAGCCCCCGCGACAGGGGGATCACCGGGGAGCTGTTTTTT. Protein sequence: CASSPRDRGITGELFF.

The V call is TRBV29-1, the J call TRBJ1-1; possibly TRBD1 for D (6 bases). Deletions cut 1 base from V and 9 bases from J, with 12 bases between. CDR3 length: 12 residues. The germline V gene encodes CDR1 SQVTM and CDR2 ANQGSEA. CDR3 loop: CSVEADRNQAFF. The DNA of the CDR3 is TGCAGCGTTGAAGCCGACAGGAACCAAGCTTTCTTT.